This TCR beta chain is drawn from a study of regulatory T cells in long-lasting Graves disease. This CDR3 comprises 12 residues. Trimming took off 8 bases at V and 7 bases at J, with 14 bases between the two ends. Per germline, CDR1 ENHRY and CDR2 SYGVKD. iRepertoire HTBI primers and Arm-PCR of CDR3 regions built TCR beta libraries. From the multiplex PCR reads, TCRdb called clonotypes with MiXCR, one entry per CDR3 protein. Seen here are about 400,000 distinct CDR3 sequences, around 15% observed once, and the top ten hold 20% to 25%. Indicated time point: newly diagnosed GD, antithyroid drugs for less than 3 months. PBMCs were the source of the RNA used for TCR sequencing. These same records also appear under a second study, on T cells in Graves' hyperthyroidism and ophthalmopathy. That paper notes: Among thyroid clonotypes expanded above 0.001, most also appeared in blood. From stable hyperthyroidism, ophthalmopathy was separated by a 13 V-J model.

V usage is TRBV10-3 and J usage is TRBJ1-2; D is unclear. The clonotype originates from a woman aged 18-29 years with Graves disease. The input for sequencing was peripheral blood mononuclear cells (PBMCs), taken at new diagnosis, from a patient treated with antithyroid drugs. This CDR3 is CAISKDETGYTF. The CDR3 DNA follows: TGTGCCATCTCAAAAGATGAAACTGGCTACACCTTC.